This TCR beta chain was sequenced in a study of blood T cell repertoires in COVID-19. As for the study in general: The United States, Italy and Spain supplied acute and convalescent COVID-19 samples. PBMCs, B-cell-depleted T cells, or T cells were the source of the cDNA or gDNA that made up the material.

This CDR3 contains 18 residues. J was trimmed by 8 bases and V by 2 bases; bases with no gene match: 15. The germline CDR1 and CDR2 sequences are SGHVS and FNYEAQ. Study processing details: Nucleated cell number was recorded as an estimate derived from reference gene primer amplification. Libraries were prepared by immunoSEQ multiplex PCR; TCRdb keeps only in-frame clonotypes and omits some of them. V, J and clone size reflect that table, while D and trimming were determined from the DNA. This sample has about 89,000 clones, with about 74% found just once. Specimen: peripheral blood. The chain links TRBV7-6 to TRBJ1-6, with 7 bases lining up with TRBD1. This receptor was identified in a human donor in a cohort sampled during active COVID-19. CDR3 sequence reads: CASSLRRSTTGTDSPLHF. CDR3 nucleotides: TGTGCCAGCAGCTTACGGAGGTCCACGACAGGGACCGATTCACCCCTCCACTTT.